The text below deals with one TCR beta chain. This clonotype came up a few times. The specificity of this receptor is unknown. No much larger clonotype is one base removed from it; base qualities were not supplied. Receptor amplification or capture employed PCR. Sequenced on an Illumina HiSeq 2500. Molecular barcoding was employed in the preparation of TCR libraries, with unique molecular identifiers being used to normalize TCRbeta repertoire quantification. Using fastp at Q25 and MiXCR, TCRdb reprocessed the public reads and kept productive beta chains. Under each unique CDR3 protein, matching rows form one entry showing the most common genes and DNA. In this sample the table shows around 78,000 distinct CDR3 sequences, over 12% of which occur a single time. 25% to 30% of the sample lies in the top ten. Per the publication, the treatment or condition label means: allogeneic hematopoietic cell transplantation with graft depleted of TCRalphabeta T cells and CD19 B cells. TCRalphabeta/CD19-depleted allogeneic hematopoietic cell grafts were given to the transplant recipients, all of whom were children.

The sample originates from a study of T-cell reconstitution after alpha-beta-depleted transplantation in children (dated by TCRdb to 2015 to 2016). With regard to the full study: The study quantitatively tracked T-cell immune reconstitution after TCRalphabeta/CD19-depleted allogeneic hematopoietic cell transplantation in children using TCR repertoire profiling.

Points the paper makes about the study in general: About two months after transplant, the apparently early recovery of alphabetaT-cell counts reportedly depended on just several hundred clones that had expanded rapidly and came from non-depleted graft cells. In some patients, the high TCRbeta diversity seen at day 60 was put down to recipient T cells and intrathymic progenitors that had survived conditioning. Over subsequent months, a decline in hyperexpanded clone frequencies was noted, and after one year, T-cell counts and TCRbeta diversity were mostly ascribed to newly produced T cells.

The sequenced sample was PBMCs, mostly from graft donor cells, obtained 180 days after TCRalphabeta/CD19-depleted stem cell transplant. The receptor comes from a male patient between 2 and 10 years old who had a stem cell transplant for acute lymphoblastic leukemia, so the T cells may come from the graft donor.

CDR3 loop: CASSGIGELFF. The DNA sequence reads TGTGCCAGCAGTGGAATCGGGGAGCTGTTTTTT. The chain links TRBV25-1 with TRBJ2-2, with the D gene not confidently named. The CDR3 has 11 amino acids, counting the end cysteine and phenylalanine. The sequence is cut down to CDR3 DNA, 33 bases in frame from base 1. V drops 4 bases and J drops 7 bases, leaving 4 bases in between. The germline V gene provides CDR1 MGHDK and CDR2 SYGVNS. Supplemented by the reference TRBV25-1 and TRBJ2-2 proteins around the CDR3, the complete variable domain is EADIYQTPRYLVIGTGKKITLECSQTMGHDKMYWYQQDPGMELHLIHYSYGVNSTEKGDLSSESTVSRIRTEHFPLTLESARPSHTSQYLCASSGIGELFFGEGSRLTVL.